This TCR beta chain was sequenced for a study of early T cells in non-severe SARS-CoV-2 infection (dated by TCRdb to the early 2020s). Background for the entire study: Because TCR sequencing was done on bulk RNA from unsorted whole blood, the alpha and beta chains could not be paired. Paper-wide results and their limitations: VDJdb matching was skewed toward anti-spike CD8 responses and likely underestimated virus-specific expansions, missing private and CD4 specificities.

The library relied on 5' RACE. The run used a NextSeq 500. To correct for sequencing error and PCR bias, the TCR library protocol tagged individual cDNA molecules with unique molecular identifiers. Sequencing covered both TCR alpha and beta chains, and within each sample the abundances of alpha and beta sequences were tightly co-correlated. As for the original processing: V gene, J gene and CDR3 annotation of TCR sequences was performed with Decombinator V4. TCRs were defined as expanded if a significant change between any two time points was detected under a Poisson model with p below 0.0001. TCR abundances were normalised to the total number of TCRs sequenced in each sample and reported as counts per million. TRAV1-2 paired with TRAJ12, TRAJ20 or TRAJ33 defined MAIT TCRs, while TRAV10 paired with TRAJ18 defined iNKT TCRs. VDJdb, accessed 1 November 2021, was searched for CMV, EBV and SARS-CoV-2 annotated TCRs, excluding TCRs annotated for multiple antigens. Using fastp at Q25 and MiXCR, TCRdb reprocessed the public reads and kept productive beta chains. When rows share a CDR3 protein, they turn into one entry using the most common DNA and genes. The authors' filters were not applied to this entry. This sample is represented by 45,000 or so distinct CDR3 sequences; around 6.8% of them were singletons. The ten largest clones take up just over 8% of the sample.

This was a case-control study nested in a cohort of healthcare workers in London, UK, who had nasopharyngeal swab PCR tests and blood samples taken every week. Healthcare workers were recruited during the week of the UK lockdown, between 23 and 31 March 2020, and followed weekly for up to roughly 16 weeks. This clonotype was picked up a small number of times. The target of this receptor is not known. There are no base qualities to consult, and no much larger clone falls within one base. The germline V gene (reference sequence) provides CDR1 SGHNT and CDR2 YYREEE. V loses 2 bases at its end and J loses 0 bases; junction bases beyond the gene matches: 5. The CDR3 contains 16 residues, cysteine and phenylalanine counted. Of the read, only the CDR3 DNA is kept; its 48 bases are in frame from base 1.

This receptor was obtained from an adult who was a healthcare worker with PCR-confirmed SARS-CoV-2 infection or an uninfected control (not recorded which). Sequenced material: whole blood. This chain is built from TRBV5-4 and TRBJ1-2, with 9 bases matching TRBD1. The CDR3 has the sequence CASSFWRDRANYGYTF. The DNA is TGTGCCAGCAGCTTTTGGCGGGACAGGGCTAACTATGGCTACACCTTC.